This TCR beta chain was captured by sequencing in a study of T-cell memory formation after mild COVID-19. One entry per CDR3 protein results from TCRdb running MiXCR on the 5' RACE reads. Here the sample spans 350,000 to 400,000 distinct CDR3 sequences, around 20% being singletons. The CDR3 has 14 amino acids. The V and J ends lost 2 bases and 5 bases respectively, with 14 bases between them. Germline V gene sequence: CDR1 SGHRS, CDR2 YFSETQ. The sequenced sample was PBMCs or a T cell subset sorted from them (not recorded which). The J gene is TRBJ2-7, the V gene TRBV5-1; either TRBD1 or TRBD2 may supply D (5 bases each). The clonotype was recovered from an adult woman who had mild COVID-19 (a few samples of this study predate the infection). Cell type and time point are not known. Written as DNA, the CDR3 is TGCGCCAGCAGCTTCGTGCCAGGGAGCCACGAGCAGTACTTC. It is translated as CASSFVPGSHEQYF.